This T cell receptor beta chain was obtained from a study of Graves' ophthalmopathy and Graves' hyperthyroidism. This clonotype was counted many times. CDR1 and CDR2 (germline): SNHLY, FYNNEI. The CDR3 loop spans 14 amino acids. Deletions cut 2 bases from V and 2 bases from J, with 9 bases between. Researchers took RNA transcripts and amplified TCR beta CDR3 regions from them. First-round RT-PCR with HTBI primers preceded a second-round multiplex PCR. Each CDR3 protein gets one entry after TCRdb re-called the multiplex PCR reads with MiXCR. The sample consists of about 150,000 distinct CDR3 sequences, approximately 38% of them appearing once.

The clonotype was recovered from a woman in her 40s with Graves' ophthalmopathy. This sequence joins TRBV2 and TRBJ2-5; D uncertain. The specimen was peripheral blood. CDR3 loop: CASSESTHQETQYF. The CDR3 bases are TGTGCCAGCAGTGAATCGACACATCAAGAGACCCAGTACTTC.